This TCR beta chain stems from a study of blood T cell repertoires in COVID-19. For the study at large: Whether acute or convalescent, the COVID-19 samples came from the United States, Italy and Spain. Sources were T cells, B-cell-depleted T cells, or PBMCs; the material itself was cDNA or gDNA.

Germline values: CDR1 MNHEY, CDR2 SVGEGT. V lost 2 bases and J lost 1; bases outside the gene matches: 8. CDR3 length: 17 amino acids. Assay: immunoSEQ multiplex PCR; the TCRdb copy retains only in-frame clones and omits some. The repertoire consists of 250,000 or so clones, with around 91% occurring once and the leading ten covering around 1.9%. The TCR sequence derives from an older woman with COVID-19, enrolled during active disease. This chain links TRBV6-2 or TRBV6-3 with TRBJ1-1, with 9 positions matching TRBD1. Sequenced material: peripheral blood. CDR3 in amino acids: CASSYPGTGLRNTEAFF. The CDR3 DNA reads TGTGCCAGCAGTTACCCCGGGACAGGGTTGAGGAACACTGAAGCTTTCTTT.